This TCR beta chain was captured in a study of blood T cell repertoires in COVID-19. Study-wide context: The United States, Italy and Spain were the sources of the acute and convalescent COVID-19 samples. PBMCs, B-cell-depleted T cells, or T cells provided the cDNA or gDNA that made up the material.

In the original analysis: Amplified reference gene primers provided the basis for estimating nucleated cell counts. Assay used: immunoSEQ multiplex PCR; TCRdb lists only in-frame clones, some missing. V and J calls and clone size are copied from that table; D and trimming were computed from the DNA. Among 200,000 to 250,000 clones listed, around 87% were seen once. The V segment lost 3 bases and the J segment 7 bases; nucleotides outside the gene matches: 7. Germline values: CDR1 SGHTS, CDR2 YDEGEE. The CDR3 is 16 amino acids. The TCR was taken from a man between 60 and 75 years old who had recovered from COVID-19. The sequenced material came from peripheral blood. The V gene is TRBV5-8, the J gene TRBJ2-1; 13 bases are a match to TRBD2. As DNA, the CDR3 is TGTGCCAGCAGCTGGCCGGGACTAGCGGGGTTTAATGAGCAGTTCTTC. Protein product: CASSWPGLAGFNEQFF.